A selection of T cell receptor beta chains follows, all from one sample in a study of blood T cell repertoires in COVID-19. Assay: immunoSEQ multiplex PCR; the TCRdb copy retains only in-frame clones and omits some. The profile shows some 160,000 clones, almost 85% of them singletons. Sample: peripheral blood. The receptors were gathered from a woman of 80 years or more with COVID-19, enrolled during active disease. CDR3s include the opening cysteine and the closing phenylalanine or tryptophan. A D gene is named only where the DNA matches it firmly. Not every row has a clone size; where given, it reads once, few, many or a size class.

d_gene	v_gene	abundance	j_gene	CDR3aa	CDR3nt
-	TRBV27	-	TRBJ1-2	CASSPWGQVNYGYTF	TGTGCCAGCAGTCCGTGGGGACAAGTTAACTATGGCTACACCTTC
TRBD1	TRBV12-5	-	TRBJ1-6	CASGSYRGPHNSPLHF	TGTGCTAGTGGTTCTTACAGGGGTCCGCATAATTCACCCCTCCACTTT
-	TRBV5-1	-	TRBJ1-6	CASSLAIQGPRYNSPLHF	TGCGCCAGCAGCTTGGCCATCCAGGGCCCTCGCTATAATTCACCCCTCCACTTT
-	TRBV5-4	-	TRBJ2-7	CASSAPSAHYEQYF	TGTGCCAGCAGCGCCCCTAGCGCCCACTACGAGCAGTACTTC
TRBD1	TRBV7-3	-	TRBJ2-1	CASSSQGYGGHEQFF	TGTGCCAGCAGCTCACAGGGGTACGGCGGGCATGAGCAGTTCTTC
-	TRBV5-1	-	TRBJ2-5	CASSFNTQETQYF	TGCGCCAGCAGCTTCAACACGCAAGAGACCCAGTACTTC
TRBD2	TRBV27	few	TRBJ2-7	CASRLAGSYEQYF	TGTGCCAGCCGACTAGCGGGGTCCTACGAGCAGTACTTC
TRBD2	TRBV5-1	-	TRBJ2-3	CASNPGGSTDTQYF	TGCGCCAGCAACCCGGGAGGAAGCACAGATACGCAGTATTTT
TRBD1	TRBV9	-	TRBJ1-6	CASSVGQGRSYNSPLHF	TGTGCCAGCAGCGTGGGACAGGGCCGGTCCTATAATTCACCCCTCCACTTT
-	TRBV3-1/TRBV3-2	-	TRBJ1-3	CASRLRGSGNTIYF	TGTGCCAGCAGACTCAGGGGTTCTGGAAACACCATATATTTT
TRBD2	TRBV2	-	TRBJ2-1	CASTLRLTSGNEQFF	TGTGCCAGCACCCTTCGCCTGACTAGCGGGAATGAGCAGTTCTTC
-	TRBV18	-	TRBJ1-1	CASSTWTENTEAFF	TGTGCCAGCTCAACATGGACAGAAAACACTGAAGCTTTCTTT
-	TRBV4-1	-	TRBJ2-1	CASSQVREGSYNEQFF	TGCGCCAGCAGCCAAGTTCGAGAGGGATCCTACAATGAGCAGTTCTTC
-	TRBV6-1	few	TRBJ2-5	CASSEMYTKTQYF	TGTGCCAGCAGTGAAATGTACACGAAGACCCAGTACTTC
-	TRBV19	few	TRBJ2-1	CASSQTGSSYNEQFF	TGTGCCAGTAGTCAGACTGGTAGCTCCTACAATGAGCAGTTCTTC
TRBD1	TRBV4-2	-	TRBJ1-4	CASSNIPGTGGINEKLFF	TGTGCCAGCAGCAACATCCCTGGGACAGGGGGCATTAATGAAAAACTGTTTTTT